This TCR beta chain was recovered during a study of cytomegalovirus exposure and HLA in healthy donors. Amplification used 60 Vbeta primers and 13 Jbeta primers. Some clones are missing from TCRdb's copy, which holds only in-frame ones; the method was immunoSEQ multiplex PCR. The sample yields more than 130,000 clones, 60% to 85% seen once. Points from the study as a whole: Upon later analysis, HLA-associated TCR beta chains proved more clonally expanded than other, equally common chains.

Details on this clone: What it binds is not known.

The sequence derives from a male donor in good health and CMV-seronegative. The sample was PBMCs.

The CDR3 loop reads CASSLRGSGRYNEQFF. The CDR3 coding sequence is TGTGCCAGCAGCCTCCGGGGTAGCGGGCGATACAATGAGCAGTTCTTC. The V and J genes are TRBV11-3 and TRBJ2-1; TRBD2 matches 7 bases. CDR3 length: 16 residues. V was clipped by 5 bases and J by 4 bases; unmatched bases: 11. Germline V gene data show CDR1 as SGHNT and CDR2 as YENEEA.